The clone carrying this T cell receptor (beta chain) was detected a few times. The V and J ends lost 6 bases and 9 bases respectively, with 18 bases between them. Per germline, CDR1 MDHEN and CDR2 SYDVKM. The CDR3 spans 15 residues. These data originate in a study of sequential checkpoint blockade in melanoma. Study background: First-line arms were nivolumab then ipilimumab, or the reverse, randomized 1:1. Both treatment sequences were followed by maintenance nivolumab.

Treatment indicated: randomized to nivolumab then ipilimumab (arm A) or the reverse (arm B). None of the patients previously received DNA-damaging chemotherapy. Live CD3+CD8+ CD19− CD56− cells were sorted from PBMCs. Sequencing used immunoSEQ multiplex PCR; TCRdb keeps in-frame clones, though not all of them. The data contain some 25,000 clones, approximately 75% of them seen just once; the ten biggest clones take up more than 10%. The sample here was CD8+ T cells sorted from blood (inferred from file names), taken from a patient given nivolumab and ipilimumab in sequence. The chain couples TRBV28 to TRBJ1-6; D is possibly TRBD1 (6 bases). The receptor was derived from a human donor with melanoma. Written as DNA, the CDR3 is TGTGCCAGCAGATGGACAGCAGGACGGGTTTCACCCCTCCACTTT. It specifies CASRWTAGRVSPLHF. The full variable domain, in which reference TRBV28 and TRBJ1-6 provide the parts outside the CDR3, is DVKVTQSSRYLVKRTGEKVFLECVQDMDHENMFWYRQDPGLGLRLIYFSYDVKMKEKGDIPEGYSVSREKKERFSLILESASTNQTSMYLCASRWTAGRVSPLHFGNGTRLTVT.